The present T cell receptor (beta chain) was sequenced within a study of cytotoxic CD8 clonotypes in ibrutinib-treated CLL. Study observations and caveats: Rare overall, public clonotypes shrank or held steady under therapy. Clonality at baseline surpassed age-matched healthy donors and tracked circulating CD8+ T-cell counts. Clonality climbed at ibrutinib response, then dropped toward baseline at progression.

Germline assignment: CDR1 LGHNA and CDR2 YNFKEQ. This CDR3 comprises 12 residues. V lost 3 bases and J 3 bases, leaving 3 bases between the germline ends. Measured with immunoSEQ multiplex PCR; TCRdb has only the in-frame clones, and not every one. The sample records around 60,000 clones, approximately 54% being singletons. For this clone: Its antigen is undetermined.

This sequence joins TRBV4-2 and TRBJ1-3; D unclear. The sequence was obtained from a human donor with chronic lymphocytic leukemia. This specimen was PBMCs, taken after 12 months of ibrutinib treatment. CDR3 sequence: CASSQGGNTIYF. The CDR3, as DNA: TGTGCCAGCAGCCAGGGTGGAAACACCATATATTTT.